These 5 T cell receptor beta chains were sequenced from one sample in a study of CD8 T cells in Susac syndrome. Random hexamers were used to reverse transcribe an amount of about 0.45 to 1 ug RNA. TCRdb re-called the immunoSEQ multiplex PCR reads with MiXCR, one entry per CDR3 protein. Of 77,000 or so distinct CDR3 sequences listed, about 93% were seen once; the top ten hold around 0.48%. Source material: CD4+ T cells from PBMCs. Receptor source: a human donor with Susac syndrome.

V is TRBV20-1 and J is TRBJ2-4; 7 nucleotides agree with TRBD1. CDR1 is DFQATT and CDR2 is SNEGSKA in the germline V gene (reference sequence). The CDR3 totals 14 residues. The V gene end was trimmed by 5 bases and the J gene end by 0 bases; junction bases not matched to a gene: 4. The DNA for the CDR3 is TGCAGTGCTTACAGGGGCGTAGCCAAAAACATTCAGTACTTC. Translated, it gives CSAYRGVAKNIQYF.

This chain connects TRBV7-2 to TRBJ1-1; 7 bases map to TRBD1. The length of the CDR3 is 16 residues. In germline, CDR1 is SGHTA, CDR2 FQGNSA. Trimming removed 5 bases from V and 1 base from J; junction bases left unmatched: 10. The DNA of the CDR3 is TGTGCCAGCAGCCCCAGACAGGGCTCTACGAACACTGAAGCTTTCTTT. Encoded protein: CASSPRQGSTNTEAFF.

The V call is TRBV6-1, the J call TRBJ1-5; tentatively, D is TRBD1 (6 bases). CDR1 MNHNS and CDR2 SASEGT come from the germline V gene. V was cut by 6 bases and J by 6 bases, with 15 bases left in between. CDR3 length: 14 amino acids. CDR3 sequence reads: CASRKQGMGQPQHF. The CDR3 bases are TGTGCCAGCAGGAAACAGGGAATGGGTCAGCCCCAGCATTTT.

The rearrangement joins TRBV7-9 to TRBJ2-7, with 10 bases fitting TRBD1. The CDR3 loop spans 14 amino acids. Germline lookup yields CDR1 SEHNR and CDR2 FQNEAQ (reference sequence). Trimming at V came to 5 bases and at J to 3 bases, leaving 4 bases not matched to a gene. DNA for the CDR3: TGTGCCAGCAGCGCTGGACAGGGGGTCTACGAGCAGTACTTC. This codes for CASSAGQGVYEQYF.

The chain carries TRBV7-2 and TRBJ2-2; no reliable D call. The CDR3 extends over 14 amino acids. The V gene's germline CDR1 is SGHTA and CDR2 FQGNSA. Trimming removed 2 bases from V and 3 bases from J, with 7 bases in between. The CDR3 sequence is CASSLSTYTGELFF. CDR3 nucleotides: TGTGCCAGCAGCTTAAGTACCTACACCGGGGAGCTGTTTTTT.